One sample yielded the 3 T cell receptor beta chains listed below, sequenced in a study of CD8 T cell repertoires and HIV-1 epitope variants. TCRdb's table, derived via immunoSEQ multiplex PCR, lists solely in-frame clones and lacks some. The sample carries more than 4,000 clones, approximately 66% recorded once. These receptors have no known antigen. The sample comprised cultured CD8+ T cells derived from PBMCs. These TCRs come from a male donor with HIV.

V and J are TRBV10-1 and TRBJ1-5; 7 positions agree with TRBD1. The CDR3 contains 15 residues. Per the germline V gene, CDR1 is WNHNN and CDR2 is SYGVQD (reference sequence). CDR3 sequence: CGRRTGFAHNQPQHF. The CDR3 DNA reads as TGCGGCCGGAGGACAGGTTTCGCCCATAATCAGCCCCAGCATTTT.

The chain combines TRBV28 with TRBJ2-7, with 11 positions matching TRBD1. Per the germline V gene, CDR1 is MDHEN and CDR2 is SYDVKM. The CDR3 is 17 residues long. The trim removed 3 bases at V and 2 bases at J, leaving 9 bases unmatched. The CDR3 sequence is CASSFRGTGGHTYEQYF. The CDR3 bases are TGTGCCAGCAGTTTCAGGGGGACAGGGGGTCATACCTACGAGCAGTACTTC.

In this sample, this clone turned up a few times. The CDR3 sequence is CASSLRELYEQYF. CDR3 DNA sequence: TGTGCCAGCAGCTTGAGGGAACTCTACGAGCAGTACTTC. This chain connects TRBV7-9 to TRBJ2-7; the D gene is possibly TRBD2 (5 bases). V lost 3 bases to trimming and J lost 3 bases, with 9 bases between them. The CDR3 has 13 amino acids. Germline V lookup: CDR1 SEHNR, CDR2 FQNEAQ (reference sequence).